The T cell receptor (beta chain) described here comes from a study of T cell changes during pregnancy in multiple sclerosis. The CDR3 runs to 15 residues. V lost 5 bases, J lost 0 bases, and 7 bases stayed unmatched. Germline V gives CDR1 SNHLY, CDR2 FYNNEI. Profiling relied on immunoSEQ multiplex PCR, and the TCRdb table lists in-frame clones only, not all of them. In the table there are roughly 90,000 clones, around 90% of which are singletons. V usage is TRBV2 and J usage is TRBJ2-7; 7 bases align to TRBD1. Here the sequenced sample was peripheral blood, taken in the first trimester of pregnancy. The receptor was isolated from a female donor in good health, enrolled as a control in a pregnancy study. CDR3 nucleotide sequence: TGTGCCAGCAGTCGAGGGACAGCCCCCTCCTACGAGCAGTACTTC. This gives the protein CASSRGTAPSYEQYF.